Listed below are T cell receptor beta chains from one sample, sequenced in a study of T cell responses to AZD1222 COVID-19 vaccine. Sequenced by immunoSEQ multiplex PCR; TCRdb stores in-frame clones only, minus some. The repertoire holds around 150,000 clones, with roughly 82% as singletons. The source was peripheral blood, collected on day 0 of AZD1222 vaccination. These receptors all come from an adult in good health. The CDR3 runs from the conserved cysteine through the conserved F or W. A D gene is named only where the DNA matches it firmly. Not every row has a clone size; where given, it reads once, few, many or a size class.

size	V	J	D	CDR3	DNA
NA	TRBV30	TRBJ1-4	NA	CAWSVLGAGNEKLFF	TGTGCCTGGAGTGTACTAGGGGCTGGTAATGAAAAACTGTTTTTT
NA	TRBV7-8	TRBJ1-5	NA	CASSLTAEQYSNQPQHF	TGTGCCAGCAGCTTAACTGCCGAACAGTATAGCAATCAGCCCCAGCATTTT
NA	TRBV7-3	TRBJ2-1	NA	CASSSPPQRRDNEQFF	TGTGCCAGCAGCTCCCCCCCCCAGCGGAGAGACAATGAGCAGTTCTTC
NA	TRBV3-1/TRBV3-2	TRBJ1-2	NA	CASSHNEVAGYTF	TGTGCCAGCAGCCATAACGAAGTTGCTGGCTACACCTTC
NA	TRBV28	TRBJ1-5	NA	CASSPMAGAGHRRAQHF	TGTGCCAGCAGTCCTATGGCCGGGGCAGGACACCGAAGGGCCCAGCATTTT
NA	TRBV9	TRBJ2-7	NA	CASSLVGVGYEQYF	TGTGCCAGCAGCCTCGTAGGGGTTGGATACGAGCAGTACTTC
NA	TRBV28	TRBJ1-2	NA	CASSPGQLTNYGYTF	TGTGCCAGCAGTCCCGGGCAGCTGACTAACTATGGCTACACCTTC
NA	TRBV6-5	TRBJ1-5	NA	CASSFGGVNQPQHF	TGTGCCAGCAGTTTCGGAGGGGTGAATCAGCCCCAGCATTTT
NA	TRBV6-6	TRBJ2-7	TRBD1	CASSNPGQGSFEQYF	TGTGCCAGCAGTAACCCGGGACAGGGGTCGTTCGAGCAGTACTTC
NA	TRBV5-4	TRBJ1-1	TRBD1	CASSLLGDGTGNLKAFF	TGTGCCAGCAGCTTGCTAGGAGACGGGACAGGGAATCTGAAGGCTTTCTTT
NA	TRBV3-1/TRBV3-2	TRBJ1-2	NA	CASSQGLDVFYGYTF	TGTGCCAGCAGCCAAGGGCTGGATGTTTTCTATGGCTACACCTTC
NA	TRBV28	TRBJ2-7	TRBD1	CASSLWAVTGSHEQYF	TGTGCCAGCAGTTTATGGGCGGTGACAGGGAGCCACGAGCAGTACTTC
NA	TRBV6-1	TRBJ1-5	NA	CASSEREGSGNQPQHF	TGTGCCAGCAGTGAAAGGGAGGGGAGCGGCAATCAGCCCCAGCATTTT
NA	TRBV29-1	TRBJ2-6	TRBD1	CSVWDRATGANVLTF	TGCAGCGTTTGGGACAGGGCAACTGGGGCCAACGTCCTGACTTTC
NA	TRBV24-1	TRBJ2-1	TRBD2	CATGPGLVKVGSYNEQFF	TGTGCCACCGGTCCGGGACTAGTAAAAGTTGGCTCCTACAATGAGCAGTTCTTC
NA	TRBV6-6	TRBJ1-5	NA	CASKDGTGDQPQHF	TGTGCCAGCAAGGACGGGACGGGGGATCAGCCCCAGCATTTT
few	TRBV30	TRBJ2-1	TRBD2	CAWLAGGNNEQFF	TGTGCCTGGCTAGCGGGGGGCAACAATGAGCAGTTCTTC
once	TRBV11-2	TRBJ2-1	TRBD2	CASSLELAGDNEQFF	TGTGCCAGCAGCTTAGAACTAGCGGGGGACAATGAGCAGTTCTTC
few	TRBV7-9	TRBJ1-5	NA	CASSLEVSQPQHF	TGTGCCAGCAGCTTAGAAGTTTCTCAGCCCCAGCATTTT
NA	TRBV6-5	TRBJ1-4	NA	CASRDRRGHEKLFF	TGTGCCAGCAGGGACCGACGGGGCCATGAAAAACTGTTTTTT
NA	TRBV5-1	TRBJ1-6	NA	CASSSDSRNSPLHF	TGCGCCAGCAGCTCGGACAGTCGTAATTCACCCCTCCACTTT
few	TRBV2	TRBJ1-2	NA	CASSETGQRF	TGTGCCAGCAGTGAAACGGGACAAAGATTC
NA	TRBV15	TRBJ2-7	TRBD1	CATSRPGTGIGYEQYF	TGTGCCACCAGCAGACCCGGGACAGGCATTGGCTACGAGCAGTACTTC
NA	TRBV29-1	TRBJ2-7	TRBD1	CSVEARGGRARGEQYF	TGCAGCGTTGAAGCCCGAGGGGGCAGGGCCCGTGGCGAGCAGTACTTC
NA	TRBV5-1	TRBJ2-7	TRBD1	CASSLEGTGFSGQYF	TGCGCCAGCAGCTTGGAGGGGACAGGGTTTTCGGGTCAGTACTTC
NA	TRBV5-1	TRBJ1-6	TRBD1	CASSPGTGNSPLHF	TGCGCCAGCAGCCCCGGGACAGGGAATTCACCCCTCCACTTT
NA	TRBV28	TRBJ1-1	NA	CASSFPSRGTEAFF	TGTGCCAGCAGTTTCCCCTCGAGGGGCACTGAAGCTTTCTTT
NA	TRBV11-2	TRBJ1-1	NA	CASSLDRNTEAFF	TGTGCCAGCAGCTTAGACAGGAACACTGAAGCTTTCTTT
NA	TRBV2	TRBJ1-5	NA	CASSDTIDLINQPQHF	TGTGCCAGCAGTGACACTATTGATTTAATCAATCAGCCCCAGCATTTT
NA	TRBV7-3	TRBJ1-5	NA	CASSLYRNQPQHF	TGTGCCAGCAGCTTGTACCGCAATCAGCCCCAGCATTTT
once	TRBV30	TRBJ2-3	NA	CAWSRGGGGRTDTQYF	TGTGCCTGGAGCCGGGGAGGGGGGGGCCGTACAGATACGCAGTATTTT
NA	TRBV24-1	TRBJ1-2	NA	CATRAGPIDGYTF	TGTGCCACCAGAGCGGGCCCTATTGATGGCTACACCTTC
NA	TRBV5-1	TRBJ1-2	NA	CASSLVAGNYGYTF	TGCGCCAGCAGCTTGGTAGCAGGGAACTATGGCTACACCTTC
NA	TRBV4-2	TRBJ1-2	NA	CASSPDGRANYGYTF	TGTGCCAGCAGCCCGGACGGGAGGGCTAACTATGGCTACACCTTC
NA	TRBV7-9	TRBJ1-1	TRBD1	CASSFGTGTVSVTEAFF	TGTGCCAGCAGCTTTGGGACAGGGACCGTTTCGGTTACTGAAGCTTTCTTT
NA	TRBV30	TRBJ2-1	NA	CAWGQSTDEQFF	TGTGCCTGGGGACAGTCCACCGATGAGCAGTTCTTC
few	TRBV5-1	TRBJ1-2	NA	CASSLDTGWDGYTF	TGCGCCAGCAGCTTGGACACAGGGTGGGATGGCTACACCTTC
NA	TRBV30	TRBJ2-2	NA	CAWTGRPNTGELFF	TGTGCCTGGACGGGGCGGCCGAACACCGGGGAGCTGTTTTTT
NA	TRBV4-2	TRBJ1-2	TRBD1	CASSRLGQALGYTF	TGTGCCAGCAGCCGGCTTGGACAGGCCTTAGGCTACACCTTC
NA	TRBV19	TRBJ1-3	NA	CASSGVDPGNTIYF	TGTGCCAGTAGTGGGGTAGACCCTGGAAACACCATATATTTT
NA	TRBV18	TRBJ1-5	TRBD1	CASSPGQGANQPQHF	TGTGCCAGCTCACCGGGACAGGGGGCAAATCAGCCCCAGCATTTT
NA	TRBV5-1	TRBJ1-1	TRBD1	CASSLVSGGPGTEAFF	TGCGCCAGCAGCTTGGTGTCAGGGGGGCCGGGGACTGAAGCTTTCTTT
NA	TRBV29-1	TRBJ2-5	NA	CSVDGVVALRETQYF	TGCAGCGTTGATGGGGTGGTAGCGCTGCGAGAGACCCAGTACTTC
NA	TRBV5-4	TRBJ1-1	NA	CASSFGTVNTEAFF	TGTGCCAGCAGCTTCGGGACGGTGAACACTGAAGCTTTCTTT
NA	TRBV24-1	TRBJ1-3	NA	CATSDPLKGKGNTIYF	TGTGCCACCAGTGATCCTTTAAAGGGGAAGGGAAACACCATATATTTT
once	TRBV15	TRBJ1-2	NA	CATSTFRDGSDYGYTF	TGTGCCACCAGCACCTTTCGGGACGGATCCGACTATGGCTACACCTTC
NA	TRBV6-5	TRBJ2-1	NA	CASSYPTPPYNEQFF	TGTGCCAGCAGTTACCCAACCCCCCCCTACAATGAGCAGTTCTTC
once	TRBV5-6	TRBJ2-6	NA	CASSTGAGANVLTF	TGTGCCAGCAGCACAGGAGCCGGGGCCAACGTCCTGACTTTC
NA	TRBV3-1/TRBV3-2	TRBJ1-3	TRBD1	CASSQERDRGAGSGNTIYF	TGTGCCAGCAGCCAAGAACGGGACAGGGGCGCGGGGTCTGGAAACACCATATATTTT
once	TRBV30	TRBJ1-3	NA	CAWSVAHSGNTIYF	TGTGCCTGGAGTGTCGCGCACTCTGGAAACACCATATATTTT
NA	TRBV5-1	TRBJ2-7	NA	CASSLTDGYEQYF	TGCGCCAGCAGCTTGACGGACGGATACGAGCAGTACTTC
NA	TRBV24-1	TRBJ1-5	NA	CATSPGGEFNQPQHF	TGTGCCACCTCCCCCGGAGGGGAATTCAATCAGCCCCAGCATTTT
NA	TRBV19	TRBJ1-1	NA	CASSSSRNTEAFF	TGTGCCAGCTCCTCCTCCAGGAACACTGAAGCTTTCTTT
NA	TRBV24-1	TRBJ1-1	NA	CATSDEKGKEAFF	TGTGCCACCAGTGATGAAAAGGGAAAAGAAGCTTTCTTT
NA	TRBV5-1	TRBJ1-1	TRBD1	CASSRTEGAAEAFF	TGCGCCAGCAGCAGGACGGAGGGGGCGGCTGAAGCTTTCTTT